This TCR beta chain was identified in a study of cytomegalovirus exposure and HLA in healthy donors (dated by TCRdb to 2015 to 2018). General notes on the study: According to an earlier analysis of 450 to 650 of the donors, roughly 180 million T cells yielded 100 million or so unique TCR beta sequences and 276 Gb of sequence data. Around 300 gigabases of sequencing data and tens of millions of unique TCR sequences were included in an early release covering over 600 HLA-typed donors. Among the roughly 400 genotyped donors, around 81% belonged to the genetic ancestry cluster associated with self-reported Caucasian donors. The study was designed to test whether signatures of past pathogen exposure could be identified by cataloging public T cell receptors. The T cell repertoires of roughly 660 subjects were profiled by immunosequencing and related to cytomegalovirus serostatus. Besides the first cohort of under 700 subjects, a separate validation cohort made up of 120 different subjects was used. High-throughput TCR immunosequencing, statistical association of individual TCRs with disease status, and machine learning were combined to predict cytomegalovirus infection status. In a later analysis, previously published TCR beta repertoires from roughly 710 donors were re-analyzed and high-resolution HLA genotyping was added so that TCR occurrence patterns could be studied. In the later analysis, no new phenotypic data were used to find candidate immune exposures; instead, reliance was placed on TCR beta sequences and their occurrence across donors. To decide whether each TCR beta V gene segment behaved as functional or pseudogenic, an earlier analysis of over 500 of the donors relied on high-throughput TCR beta sequencing. Alongside the repertoire data, information on donor age, sex, ethnicity and CMV serostatus was compiled. In a later genetic analysis, genome-wide SNP genotypes for about three fifths of the roughly 670 donors were used, and that subset was treated as a discovery cohort. Every repertoire in the discovery cohort had been generated on one and the same sequencing platform. HLA typing covered class I and class II loci at four-digit resolution. Typing coverage varied by locus: roughly 629-630 donors for A, B, C, DRB1 and DQB1; 500 to 550 for DQA1; about 600 for DPA1; around 450 for DPB1. Four to six DR-DQ haplotypes were handled as single units for association and clustering, since linkage in the cohort was strong. Across some 400 genotyped donors of the cohort, an average of about 200,000 unique TCR beta nucleotide sequences per donor were sequenced, and roughly 18% of those sequences were non-productive. General findings and caveats noted by the study authors: V-gene and J-gene trimming of TCR beta chains was associated with a missense DCLRE1C variant in a later genetic analysis, and the association was replicated in an independent cohort. Linkage disequilibrium might explain the correlated functional status among segregating V segments, but an unknown experimental factor could not be ruled out. For the cohort, immune exposure information was limited to CMV serostatus. A further reported finding was that TCR beta sequences accurately predicted the HLA-A and HLA-B alleles for most subjects in the first cohort. According to a later analysis, most CMV-associated TCR beta chains appeared to be HLA-restricted, and the HLA associations seemed to be driven largely by CMV exposure. Seventeen rarely observed V segments, including chromosome 9 orphons, were excluded from the earlier analysis of almost 600 of the donors because counts were too low. In a later analysis, HLA-associated TCR beta chains showed more clonal expansion and lower generation probabilities than non-associated chains that were equally common. A later analysis reported that several top co-occurrence clusters appeared linked to parvovirus B19, influenza, CMV and Epstein-Barr virus. Some IMGT-functional V segments, including TRBV6-2 and TRBV6-3, could not be distinguished by the 87-base-pair reads and were therefore excluded. A later genetic analysis reported fewer N-insertions in productive TCRs among donors in an Asian-associated ancestry cluster than the roughly 700-donor mean. In a later analysis, TCR association rates were found to vary across HLA loci, with the most associated TCRs seen for DRB1 alleles and the fewest for HLA-C alleles. In vitro tests confirmed that a few of the cytomegalovirus-associated TCR beta chains recognize cytomegalovirus antigens. The presence/absence analyses assumed that sequencing depth was roughly uniform across donors, and that assumption may not be true. Most TCR sequences were seen in very few donors, while some public TCRs were found in many individuals. Because HLA typing was unavailable for some donors at each locus, only the typed subset was used in association tests. Cytomegalovirus status was reported to be diagnosed by the classifier with high specificity and sensitivity in both the original and validation cohorts. Strong co-occurrence of HLA alleles, especially DR and DQ, made assigning TCR associations to individual alleles difficult. According to the authors, the approach could potentially be generalized to other disease states and immunological phenotypes. This cohort had only TCR beta chains sequenced, and the lack of alpha or paired-chain data limited which features could be detected. In an earlier analysis of fewer than 750 of the donors, most TCR beta V segments were observed in productive rearrangements about 87% or about 30% of the time, broadly matching IMGT annotations. In the study, some 160 TCR beta chains were listed as associated with cytomegalovirus. The sequencing pipeline was judged likely to have produced a cluster of highly shared sequence variants as a technical artifact. At a false discovery rate of 0.05, a later analysis linked under 20,000 TCR beta sequences to specific HLA alleles.

Library construction relied on the immunoSEQ multiplex PCR assay. For the multiplex PCR, a mixture combining 60 forward primers for TCR Vbeta segments and 13 reverse primers for TCR Jbeta segments was used. The CDR3 region of rearranged TCR beta genes was amplified from genomic DNA with a multiplex PCR assay. On the Illumina HiSeq System, the amplified TCR beta libraries were sequenced as 87-base-pair reads. Turning to the authors' computational methods: In a later analysis, roughly 80 million unique TCR beta chains were counted across the 500 to 850 repertoires, and roughly 11 million of these chains were shared by at least two donors. A nearest-neighbor algorithm error-corrected the raw reads and collapsed the reads into unique sequences, merging closely related sequences to remove PCR and sequencing errors. To assign V, D and J gene segments, CDR3 sequences were aligned to IMGT reference sequences. For a sequence to be retained, at least a six-nucleotide match to both a V gene segment and a J gene segment was required. Rearrangements were called productive when the CDR3 lacked stop codons and stayed in frame with V and J; all others were non-productive. Following IMGT convention, CDR3 was defined as the stretch from the second conserved V-encoded cysteine to the conserved J-encoded phenylalanine. In an earlier analysis of 587 of the donors, sequences lacking an unambiguous match to a single V gene segment were excluded. An earlier analysis of almost 600 of the donors classified V segments as functional when productive rearrangements were above 56.7% and as segregating when the standard deviation between donors was above 5%. A statistical classification framework was developed to diagnose cytomegalovirus status using the catalog of TCR beta chain sequences. In a later analysis, TCR nucleotide sequences were compared against IMGT/GENE-DB human TR gene sequences so that V and J genes could be assigned. In a later analysis, CDR3 sequences and most-parsimonious VDJ recombination scenarios were assigned using the TCRdist pipeline. In a later analysis, each TCR beta chain was defined by its CDR3 amino acid sequence together with its V-gene family, and reads lacking a unique V-gene family were excluded. To address suspected cross-contamination and a sequencing artifact, a later analysis removed approximately 590 highly shared, low-generation-probability nucleotide sequences. In a later analysis, a clonal expansion index for each public chain was calculated from normalized within-repertoire ranks of inferred template counts. In a later analysis, generation probabilities were computed with a VDJ recombination model fitted to out-of-frame rearrangements, and the resulting probabilities were checked against IGoR. In a later analysis, hypergeometric tests were used to score TCR-TCR, TCR-HLA and TCR-CMV co-occurrence, with a repertoire-size bias correction applied to TCR pairs. To estimate false discovery rates, a later analysis permuted the HLA or CMV assignments 20 times. In a later analysis, co-occurring TCRs were grouped with DBSCAN, and TCRdist sequence similarity was added when clustering was performed within HLA-allele-positive subsets. Co-occurrence clustering excluded repertoires with fewer than 30,000 or more than 120,000 public chains, plus five with anomalous nucleotide sharing. TCRdb obtained this table from immuneACCESS and retained in-frame rearrangements with V and J assigned. These tables miss some clones; where compared with another copy, unresolved V genes account for less than half of the shortfall, and the remainder is unexplained. The DNA was the basis for D and trimming; V, J and clone size are from that table. The sample has 85,000 to 100,000 clones on record, 64% of them singletons. 2% to 2.5% of the sample belongs to the ten largest clones.

Reading from cysteine to phenylalanine, the CDR3 counts 13 amino acids. This entry keeps only the CDR3 DNA: 39 bases, framed from base 1. The V and J ends are trimmed by 6 bases and 1 base, leaving 9 bases between them. The germline V gene sets CDR1 to SGHNT and CDR2 to YENEEA. This clone was picked up a small number of times. What this receptor recognizes is not known. The input lacks base qualities; no much larger clone sits a single base away. The cohort comprised 670 or so healthy bone marrow donors. At the time of sampling, every cohort member was nominally healthy, though immune exposures that went unrecorded were likely present. CMV serostatus was positive for 250 to 300 and negative for about 50% of the roughly 700 cohort members, and was not recorded for this donor. A peripheral blood sample was provided by each donor, and peripheral blood mononuclear cells were used for TCR beta sequencing. The Qiagen DNeasy Blood Extraction Kit was used to extract genomic DNA from the blood cell samples.

Sequences were obtained from PBMCs. This receptor chain uses TRBV11-3 and TRBJ1-1; a tentative D call is TRBD1 (5 bases match). The TCR comes from a human donor in good health. In nucleotides, the sequence is TGTGCCAGCAGGGGAAGGGGGAACACTGAAGCTTTCTTT. This codes for CASRGRGNTEAFF. With the rest looked up from the reference TRBV11-3 and TRBJ1-1 genes rather than sequenced, the full variable domain is EAGVVQSPRYKIIEKKQPVAFWCNPISGHNTLYWYLQNLGQGPELLIRYENEEAVDDSQLPKDRFSAERLKGVDSTLKIQPAELGDSAVYLCASRGRGNTEAFFGQGTRLTVV.